This T cell receptor beta chain emerged from a study of long-term antiretroviral therapy in people with HIV. Study-wide findings and caveats: Despite increasing after ART, diversity remained lower than that of transplant donor controls. Among HIV repertoires, CDR3 length ranges were narrower than those of controls. Therapy changes, viral resistance and ART adherence were not documented in the available data.

At the survey level, the v3.0 immunoSEQ assay was run. Sequencing was directed toward about 40,000-55,000 T-cell genomes in each sample. The table came from immunoSEQ multiplex PCR; TCRdb's copy has only in-frame clones and leaves some out. The table includes about 29,000 clones, roughly nine tenths detected once. With 6 bases removed from V and 2 bases from J, the gap between germline ends came to 11 bases. The CDR3 is 13 amino acids. Germline assignment: CDR1 SNHLY and CDR2 FYNNEI. Comment on this clone: Its target is unknown.

The V and J genes are TRBV2 and TRBJ2-7; D remains ambiguous. This receptor was taken from a man between 50 and 59 years old with HIV. The sequenced sample was unsorted PBMCs, obtained about 5 years before starting antiretroviral therapy. CDR3 DNA sequence: TGTGCCAGCAGGCAGTCACGACCCTACGAGCAGTACTTC. It codes for CASRQSRPYEQYF.